This T cell receptor beta chain was recorded in a study of STAT5B mutations in CD4+ large granular lymphocyte leukemia. The protocol was immunoSEQ multiplex PCR, while the TCRdb copy is restricted to in-frame clones and leaves out a portion. The sample records 31,000 or so clones, 75% to 85% being singletons. In the case of this clone: As yet, its antigen is unknown.

Broader study findings: Roughly a quarter of private leukemic clonotypes occurred rarely in other patients' non-leukemic repertoires.

The V and J ends lost 5 bases and 7 bases, in that order; junction bases with no gene match: 7. Germline lookup yields CDR1 SGHTA and CDR2 FQGNSA. The CDR3 loop spans 15 amino acids. The sequence derives from a human donor in good health. Sequenced sample: CD4+ T cells from blood buffy coats. The chain combines TRBV7-2 with TRBJ2-7; 14 bases map to TRBD2. CDR3 DNA sequence: TGTGCCAGCAGCCCGGGGACTAGCGGGAGCGGGGAGCAGTACTTC. It translates to CASSPGTSGSGEQYF.